This entry concerns a single T cell receptor (beta chain). Its cognate antigen is unknown. From germline, CDR1 is MNHNY and CDR2 SVGAGI (reference sequence). The CDR3 sequence is 14 residues long. Trimming took off 1 base at V and 0 bases at J, with 1 base between the two ends. The sample's time point: blood from clinic visit 5 months post-surgery; TSC patient then seizure free. Sequencing was limited to surgery cases with top T cell transcript signatures in brain tissue. At least one anti-epileptic drug was given before surgery. This entry belongs to a study of brain T cells in children with intractable seizures. Method: immunoSEQ multiplex PCR; TCRdb's copy keeps in-frame clones and lacks some. Of about 350,000 clones listed, about 93% are singletons. General study points: Pre-surgery blood may have been undersampled, hiding some clones. HCMV serostatus was not known, and viral specificity came from CDR3 similarity only.

Sequences were derived from peripheral blood, sampled about 5 months after surgery. The origin of this receptor is a boy younger than two with tuberous sclerosis and intractable seizures. The chain is built from TRBV6-6 and TRBJ2-6; the D is unclear. CDR3 DNA: TGTGCCAGCAGTTACTACTCTGGGGCCAACGTCCTGACTTTC. It yields the protein CASSYYSGANVLTF.